What follows describes a single T cell receptor (beta chain). One end of the junction fails to match germline, which may point to a read error. This sample was included in a study of shared clonotypes between healthy human individuals. The germline V gene encodes CDR1 MNHNS and CDR2 SASEGT. This CDR3 has 13 residues. The data were produced by immunoSEQ multiplex PCR, yet TCRdb's version contains in-frame clones alone and is incomplete. The data contain 330,000 or so clones, around 67% of them singletons. This clonotype was sampled from a man aged 25 to 40 in good health. The genes are TRBV6-1 and TRBJ1-1; no reliable D call. What was sequenced was memory CD4+ T cells sorted from blood. Indicated subset: CD45RA-negative fraction. The CDR3 DNA sequence: TGTGCCAGCAGGGAAGCGCAGAACACTGAAGCTTTCTTT. This translates into CASREAQNTEAFF.